The clone carrying this TCR beta chain was seen only once. Its antigen is still unknown. Per sample, 95,000 to 100,000 TCR templates underwent assay. Repertoires were generated with immunoSEQ multiplex PCR, while TCRdb's copy carries only in-frame clones and drops some. The sample records tens of thousands of clones, around 90% being singletons. The entry originates in a study of siplizumab effects on memory and regulatory T cells. This CDR3 spans 14 amino acids. V lost 1 base, J lost 4 bases, and 4 bases stayed unmatched. Per the germline V gene, CDR1 is MNHEY and CDR2 is SMNVEV (reference sequence). General study points: Suppressive function of proliferating Tregs from siplizumab cultures was not confirmed. The naive T cell population seemed more diverse than memory cells and seemed a major contributor to the alloresponse.

This TCR was recovered from a human donor in good health. The sample comprised CD8+ T cells sorted from blood. The chain recombines TRBV27 with TRBJ2-7; TRBD1 agrees at 7 bases. CDR3 in DNA: TGTGCCAGCAGTTTATACGGGACAGTTTACGAGCAGTACTTC. Translation: CASSLYGTVYEQYF.